The 18 T cell receptor beta chains reported below all come from one sample, sequenced in a study of cytotoxic CD8 clonotypes in ibrutinib-treated CLL. Sequencing was performed with immunoSEQ multiplex PCR; in TCRdb, only in-frame clones are kept and a portion is missing. The data contain some 26,000 clones, 85% of them singletons. Sequencing used PBMCs, obtained after 24 months of ibrutinib treatment. The receptors shown here come from a human donor with chronic lymphocytic leukemia.

The J gene is TRBJ2-4, the V gene TRBV7-2; D not certain. Germline V lookup: CDR1 SGHTA, CDR2 FQGNSA. The CDR3 sequence is 15 residues long. V lost 2 bases and J 0 bases, leaving 8 bases between the germline ends. The CDR3 loop is CASSLPQLAKNIQYF. The CDR3 region has the DNA TGTGCCAGCAGCTTACCACAACTAGCCAAAAACATTCAGTACTTC.

V usage is TRBV2 and J usage is TRBJ1-6; D perhaps matches TRBD1 (5 bases). CDR1 SNHLY and CDR2 FYNNEI come from the germline V gene. V was pared by 6 bases and J by 7 bases, with 25 bases between. This CDR3 is built from 18 residues. The CDR3 is CASRTIGGGRRGNSPLHF. CDR3 nucleotide sequence: TGTGCCAGCAGGACAATTGGGGGGGGACGCCGGGGCAATTCACCCCTCCACTTT.

The rearrangement links TRBV6-1 to TRBJ1-5, with 7 bases aligning to TRBD1. CDR1 is MNHNS, CDR2 SASEGT, per germline. V shed 5 bases and J 7 bases; nucleotides not matched to a gene: 5. The CDR3 loop spans 13 amino acids. CDR3 nucleotide sequence: TGTGCCAGCAGTTTTGACAGGGAACAGCCCCAGCATTTT. Amino acid sequence: CASSFDREQPQHF.

V is TRBV2 and J is TRBJ2-1, with 8 bases aligning to TRBD2. The germline V gene encodes CDR1 SNHLY and CDR2 FYNNEI. The CDR3 sequence is 14 residues long. After removal of 6 bases from V and 7 bases from J, the junction contained 8 bases not matched to a gene. CDR3 amino acids: CASRRGATRNEQFF. In DNA form, the CDR3 reads TGTGCCAGCAGGCGGGGGGCCACTCGGAATGAGCAGTTCTTC.

This chain joins TRBV7-8 and TRBJ1-6, with 11 bases fitting TRBD1. The CDR3 has 15 residues. CDR1 is SGHVS and CDR2 is FQNEAQ in the germline V gene. V shed 8 bases, J shed 7 bases, and the junction held 7 bases outside the gene matches. The CDR3 DNA reads as TGTGCCAGCGGCAGGGGACAGGGGGGAAATTCACCCCTCCACTTT. This codes for CASGRGQGGNSPLHF.

The V gene is TRBV19, the J gene TRBJ1-3; D remains unclear. The CDR3 spans 15 residues. In germline, CDR1 is LNHDA, CDR2 SQIVND (reference sequence). The V end was cut by 6 bases, the J end by 0 bases, with 12 bases between. The CDR3 reads CASSPTRYSGNTIYF. The CDR3 bases are TGTGCCAGTAGCCCTACTAGGTACTCTGGAAACACCATATATTTT.

The rearrangement joins TRBV13 to TRBJ1-2; no clear D gene. This CDR3 has 11 residues. V was shortened by 5 bases and J by 8 bases, with 9 bases between the two germline ends. The germline V gene encodes CDR1 PRHDT and CDR2 FYEKMQ (reference sequence). As DNA, the CDR3 is TGTGCCAGCAGCGGCCTAGGAGGCTACACCTTC. Its protein product is CASSGLGGYTF.

V usage is TRBV5-6 and J usage is TRBJ1-5; D is perhaps TRBD1 (6 bases). V was cut by 4 bases and J by 3 bases, with 14 bases left in between. This CDR3 region has 15 residues. Germline CDR1 reads SGHDT; CDR2 reads YYEEEE. The CDR3, as DNA: TGTGCCAGCAGCCAGAGGGGACACTACAATCAGCCCCAGCATTTT. This sequence encodes CASSQRGHYNQPQHF.

This rearrangement joins TRBV27 to TRBJ2-2; D is ambiguous. CDR1 is MNHEY, CDR2 SMNVEV, per germline (reference sequence). Trimming cost V 3 bases and J 3 bases, with 5 bases left between them. CDR3 size: 13 residues. The CDR3 nucleotides are TGTGCCAGCAGTTTTCAGGACACCGGGGAGCTGTTTTTT. This sequence encodes CASSFQDTGELFF.

The CDR3 nucleotides read TGTGCCAGTAGCCCCCCCGGGACGGCAAGCAATCAGCCCCAGCATTTT. The encoded protein is CASSPPGTASNQPQHF. The chain uses TRBV19 and TRBJ1-5; the D gene is possibly TRBD1 (5 bases). The V and J ends lost 6 bases and 1 base respectively, with 16 bases between them. CDR1 and CDR2 (germline): LNHDA, SQIVND (reference sequence). This CDR3 region has 16 residues.

This clone was observed a few times. The chain carries TRBV2 and TRBJ2-5; D unresolved. The CDR3 loop spans 11 amino acids. Germline CDR1 is SNHLY and CDR2 is FYNNEI. Trimming took off 1 base at V and 4 bases at J, with 1 base between the two ends. For the CDR3, the DNA is TGTGCCAGCAGTGAAGGAGAGACCCAGTACTTC. Amino acid sequence: CASSEGETQYF.

This clone was counted between two and nine times. The chain combines TRBV7-6 with TRBJ2-5, with a tentative D call TRBD2 (5 bases). The germline V gene has CDR1 SGHVS and CDR2 FNYEAQ. This CDR3 spans 14 amino acids. Trimming left V 5 bases short and J 5 bases short, with 15 bases between. The CDR3 sequence: CASSPSLVLETQYF. In DNA form, the CDR3 reads TGTGCCAGCAGCCCGTCACTAGTTCTCGAGACCCAGTACTTC.

The chain carries TRBV12-5 and TRBJ2-1; 10 bases align to TRBD1. CDR3 length: 16 amino acids. J was trimmed by 8 bases and V by 0 bases; bases with no gene match: 7. Germline lookup yields CDR1 LGHNT and CDR2 FRNRAP. In DNA, the CDR3 is TGTGCTAGTGGTTTGGTACTTGGACAGGGGGGGGATGAGCAGTTCTTC. Translating gives CASGLVLGQGGDEQFF.

The genes are TRBV5-5 and TRBJ2-2; no reliable D call. In germline, CDR1 is SGHKS, CDR2 YYEKEE (reference sequence). The V gene lost 4 bases and the J gene lost 5 bases, with 9 bases spanning the gap. The CDR3 has 13 amino acids. The DNA of the CDR3 is TGTGCCAGCAGCCCACCCCGGACCGGGGAGCTGTTTTTT. Its protein product is CASSPPRTGELFF.

This chain joins TRBV5-1 and TRBJ1-1; D remains ambiguous. Germline assignment: CDR1 SGHRS and CDR2 YFSETQ. V was cut by 6 bases and J by 2 bases, with 11 bases left in between. This CDR3 spans 13 amino acids. The CDR3 DNA follows: TGCGCCAGCAACGAGGATCTTAACACTGAAGCTTTCTTT. Protein sequence: CASNEDLNTEAFF.

This chain joins TRBV5-6 and TRBJ1-1; D not certain. This CDR3 has 14 residues. Germline loops: CDR1 SGHDT, CDR2 YYEEEE. V dropped 0 bases and J dropped 3 bases, with 9 bases sitting between them. CDR3 DNA: TGTGCCAGCAGCTTGGAGGGCCATTACACTGAAGCTTTCTTT. Protein sequence: CASSLEGHYTEAFF.

This sequence joins TRBV9 and TRBJ2-7, with D possibly matching TRBD1 (5 bases). Deletions cut 0 bases from V and 4 bases from J, with 11 bases between. The length of the CDR3 is 14 residues. Germline assignment: CDR1 SGDLS and CDR2 YYNGEE. Here the CDR3 reads CASSVDDRVYEQYF. The CDR3 nucleotides read TGTGCCAGCAGCGTAGATGACAGAGTATACGAGCAGTACTTC.

V and J are TRBV5-1 and TRBJ2-2; tentative D call: TRBD1 (6 bases). This CDR3 spans 15 amino acids. Trimming shortened V by 6 bases and J by 6 bases, and 18 bases separated the two germline ends. Germline CDR1 is SGHRS and CDR2 is YFSETQ. Here the CDR3 reads CASTPGDKGAGELFF. The CDR3 region has the DNA TGCGCCAGCACCCCCGGGGACAAGGGGGCCGGGGAGCTGTTTTTT.